Sequencing of this T cell receptor (beta chain) was carried out in a study of OX40 agonist ivuxolimab in advanced cancers. About the research overall: Patients were dosed intravenously with ivuxolimab at 0.01 to 10 mg/kg every 2 weeks. Patients treated during dose escalation were battling hepatocellular carcinoma, melanoma, renal cell or head and neck cancer.

Sequencing used immunoSEQ multiplex PCR; TCRdb keeps in-frame clones, though not all of them. The sample has 75,000 to 100,000 clones, around 91% seen once. Trimming removed 1 base at V and 4 bases at J, with 12 bases between. The V gene's germline CDR1 is SGHTA and CDR2 FQGNSA. The CDR3 is 15 residues long. The TCR sequence derives from an adult with an advanced solid tumor such as melanoma, head and neck, liver or kidney cancer. The chain employs TRBV7-2 and TRBJ2-3; the D call may be TRBD1 or TRBD2 (5 bases each). Material: CD4+ or CD8+ T cells sorted from blood, obtained in a trial of the OX40 agonist ivuxolimab. CDR3 nucleotides: TGTGCCAGCAGCTTAGGCCCGAGAGGGGCAGATACGCAGTATTTT. Its protein product is CASSLGPRGADTQYF.